Each of the 3 T cell receptor beta chains below was sequenced from the same sample in a study of T cell repertoires in ileal Crohn's disease. Using immunoSEQ multiplex PCR, the repertoire was profiled, and TCRdb retains in-frame clones only, with some absent. Of about 9,600 clones listed, around 76% were seen once; the top ten hold 25%. The source material was ileal tissue. These receptor sequences come from an adult with Crohn's disease.

V is TRBV5-4 and J is TRBJ1-5; D gene ambiguous. V lost 1 base, J lost 5 bases, and 13 bases lay in between. This CDR3 comprises 15 residues. From germline, CDR1 is SGHNT and CDR2 YYREEE (reference sequence). The CDR3 here is CASSLMGVGDQPQHF. CDR3 nucleotides: TGTGCCAGCAGCTTGATGGGAGTCGGTGATCAGCCCCAGCATTTT.

This rearrangement joins TRBV5-1 to TRBJ1-2; TRBD1 aligns across 8 bases. This CDR3 contains 14 residues. Trimming removed 5 bases from V and 3 bases from J; junction bases left unmatched: 6. Germline assignment: CDR1 SGHRS and CDR2 YFSETQ. In DNA form, the CDR3 reads TGCGCCAGCAGTGACTCGACAGGGGACTATGGCTACACCTTC. Translated, it gives CASSDSTGDYGYTF. Full variable domain (remainder filled in from reference TRBV5-1 and TRBJ1-2): KAGVTQTPRYLIKTRGQQVTLSCSPISGHRSVSWYQQTPGQGLQFLFEYFSETQRNKGNFPGRFSGRQFSNSRSEMNVSTLELGDSALYLCASSDSTGDYGYTFGSGTRLTVV.

J is TRBJ1-1 and V is TRBV4-3, with 12 positions matching TRBD1. The CDR3 totals 16 residues. V lost 4 bases, J lost 4 bases, and 7 bases stayed unmatched. The germline gives CDR1 LGHNA, CDR2 YSLEER. As DNA, the CDR3 is TGCGCCAGCAGCCGGGACAGGGGGCTGTTGGGCACTGAAGCTTTCTTT. Encoded protein: CASSRDRGLLGTEAFF.